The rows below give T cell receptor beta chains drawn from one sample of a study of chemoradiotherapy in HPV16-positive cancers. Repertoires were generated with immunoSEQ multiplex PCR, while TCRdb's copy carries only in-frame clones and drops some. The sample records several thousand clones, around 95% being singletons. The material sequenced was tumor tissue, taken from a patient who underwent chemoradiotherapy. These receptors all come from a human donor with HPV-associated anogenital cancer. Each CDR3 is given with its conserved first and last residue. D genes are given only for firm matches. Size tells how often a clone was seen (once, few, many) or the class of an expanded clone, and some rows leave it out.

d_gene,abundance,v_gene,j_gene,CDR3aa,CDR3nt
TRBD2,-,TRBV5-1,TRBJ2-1,CASSPWASGSNEQFF,TGCGCCAGCAGCCCTTGGGCTAGCGGGAGCAATGAGCAGTTCTTC
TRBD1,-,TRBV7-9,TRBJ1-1,CASSVPTGGIYTEAFF,TGTGCCAGCAGCGTACCGACAGGGGGCATTTACACTGAAGCTTTCTTT
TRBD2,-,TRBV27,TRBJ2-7,CASRTSGSPYEQYF,TGTGCCAGCAGAACTAGCGGGAGTCCCTACGAGCAGTACTTC
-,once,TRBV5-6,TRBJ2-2,CASSLAWGVNTGELFF,TGTGCCAGCAGCTTGGCGTGGGGCGTTAACACCGGGGAGCTGTTTTTT
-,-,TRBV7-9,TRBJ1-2,CASSLEPDYGYTF,TGTGCCAGCAGCTTAGAACCGGACTATGGCTACACCTTC
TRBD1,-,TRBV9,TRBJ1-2,CASSVSGPGTAFNYGYTF,TGTGCCAGCAGCGTAAGTGGTCCAGGGACAGCGTTTAACTATGGCTACACCTTC
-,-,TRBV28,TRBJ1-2,CASIRGGNYGYTF,TGTGCCAGCATCCGGGGGGGTAACTATGGCTACACCTTC
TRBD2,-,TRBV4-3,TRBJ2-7,CASSQRSGDYEQYF,TGCGCCAGCAGCCAACGAAGCGGGGACTACGAGCAGTACTTC
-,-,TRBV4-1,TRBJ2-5,CASSQAGVQYF,TGCGCCAGCAGCCAAGCGGGGGTCCAGTACTTC
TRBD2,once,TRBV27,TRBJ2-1,CASSFQVRILAGGINEQFF,TGTGCCAGCAGTTTTCAAGTCCGGATTCTAGCGGGGGGGATTAATGAGCAGTTCTTC
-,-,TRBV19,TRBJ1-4,CASSQVLNEKLFF,TGTGCCAGTTCACAGGTCCTTAATGAAAAACTGTTTTTT
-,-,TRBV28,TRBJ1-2,CASLRGGRNYGYTF,TGTGCCAGCCTCAGGGGTGGACGGAACTATGGCTACACCTTC
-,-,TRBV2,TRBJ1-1,CASSSKTGGTEAFF,TGTGCCAGCAGTTCCAAGACAGGCGGGACTGAAGCTTTCTTT
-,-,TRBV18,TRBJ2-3,CASSATSTDTQYF,TGTGCCAGCTCAGCCACAAGCACAGATACGCAGTATTTT
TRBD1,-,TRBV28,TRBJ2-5,CASSSRDRTYQETQYF,TGTGCCAGCAGTAGCCGGGACAGAACGTACCAAGAGACCCAGTACTTC
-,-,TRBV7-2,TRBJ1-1,CASSFRTEAFF,TGTGCCAGCAGCTTTCGAACTGAAGCTTTCTTT
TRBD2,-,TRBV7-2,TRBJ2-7,CASSLRLAGGFYEQYF,TGTGCCAGCAGCTTACGACTAGCGGGAGGCTTCTACGAGCAGTACTTC
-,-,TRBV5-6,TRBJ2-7,CASSLERLVVYEQYF,TGTGCCAGCAGCTTGGAACGACTAGTAGTTTACGAGCAGTACTTC
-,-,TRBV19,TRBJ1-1,CASSIGRPTTVVEEAFF,TGTGCCAGTAGTATAGGTCGGCCGACGACGGTGGTCGAAGAAGCTTTCTTT
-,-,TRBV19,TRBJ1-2,CASSIWRGDGYTF,TGTGCCAGTAGTATTTGGCGAGGGGATGGCTACACCTTC
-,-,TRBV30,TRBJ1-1,CAWSIGAGTEAFF,TGTGCCTGGAGTATAGGGGCTGGCACTGAAGCTTTCTTT
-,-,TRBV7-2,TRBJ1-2,CASSSRRGWAYGYTF,TGTGCCAGCAGCTCCCGGCGGGGTTGGGCCTATGGCTACACCTTC
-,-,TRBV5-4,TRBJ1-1,CASSSGPNTEAFF,TGTGCCAGCAGCTCGGGACCGAACACTGAAGCTTTCTTT
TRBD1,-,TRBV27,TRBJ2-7,CASSSLGTGDYEQYF,TGTGCCAGCAGTTCACTCGGGACAGGGGATTACGAGCAGTACTTC
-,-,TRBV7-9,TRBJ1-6,CASSFPGNSPLHF,TGTGCCAGCAGCTTTCCCGGAAATTCACCCCTCCACTTT
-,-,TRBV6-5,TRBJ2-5,CASSYQVIGGETQYF,TGTGCCAGCAGTTACCAAGTCATCGGCGGGGAGACCCAGTACTTC
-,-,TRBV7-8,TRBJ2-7,CASSLVPAYEQYF,TGTGCCAGCAGCTTAGTCCCAGCCTACGAGCAGTACTTC
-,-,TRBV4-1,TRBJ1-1,CASSGFGLSEAFF,TGCGCCAGCAGCGGGTTCGGGCTTTCCGAAGCTTTCTTT
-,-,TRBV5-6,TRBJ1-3,CASSLYSGALGNTIYF,TGTGCCAGCAGCCTGTACTCCGGGGCCCTGGGAAACACCATATATTTT
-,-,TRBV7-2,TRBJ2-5,CASSSPQGPETQYF,TGTGCCAGCAGCTCCCCCCAGGGCCCAGAGACCCAGTACTTC
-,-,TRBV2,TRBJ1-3,CASSLPSVGERSGNTIYF,TGTGCCAGCAGTCTACCCTCGGTAGGGGAACGCTCAGGAAACACCATATATTTT
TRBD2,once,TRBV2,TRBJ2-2,CASKSTSGNTGELFF,TGTGCCAGCAAATCGACTAGCGGGAACACCGGGGAGCTGTTTTTT
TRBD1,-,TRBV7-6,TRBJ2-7,CASSAGQGTIYEQYF,TGTGCCAGCAGCGCGGGACAGGGGACCATCTACGAGCAGTACTTC
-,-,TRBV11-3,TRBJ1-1,CASSLVRPGVGNTEAFF,TGTGCCAGCAGCTTAGTCCGCCCAGGGGTAGGGAACACTGAAGCTTTCTTT
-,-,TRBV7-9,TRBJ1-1,CASTRGNTEAFF,TGTGCCAGCACCAGAGGGAACACTGAAGCTTTCTTT
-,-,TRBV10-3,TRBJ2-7,CAISGGPTGEQYF,TGTGCCATCAGTGGGGGGCCCACGGGGGAGCAGTACTTC
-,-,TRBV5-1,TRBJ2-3,CASSLGVDTQYF,TGCGCCAGCAGCTTGGGAGTCGATACGCAGTATTTT
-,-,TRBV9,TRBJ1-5,CASSADYSNQPQHF,TGTGCCAGCAGCGCTGATTATAGCAATCAGCCCCAGCATTTT
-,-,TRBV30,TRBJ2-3,CAWSVQVNTDTQYF,TGTGCCTGGAGTGTTCAGGTCAACACAGATACGCAGTATTTT
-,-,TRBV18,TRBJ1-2,CASSPGITGPNYGYTF,TGTGCCAGCTCACCAGGGATTACAGGGCCCAACTATGGCTACACCTTC
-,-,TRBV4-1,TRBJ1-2,CASSQREARWGGYTF,TGCGCCAGCAGCCAGAGGGAGGCCCGATGGGGTGGCTACACCTTC
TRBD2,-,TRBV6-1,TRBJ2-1,CASRLAGLYNEQFF,TGTGCCAGCAGACTAGCGGGCCTTTACAATGAGCAGTTCTTC
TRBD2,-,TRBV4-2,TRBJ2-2,CASSSPGTSNTGELFF,TGTGCCAGCAGCTCCCCTGGGACTAGTAACACCGGGGAGCTGTTTTTT
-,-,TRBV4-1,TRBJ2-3,CASSQGTSTDTQYF,TGCGCCAGCAGCCAAGGCACTAGCACAGATACGCAGTATTTT
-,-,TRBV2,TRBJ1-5,CASSAYRENQPQHF,TGTGCCAGCAGTGCCTACAGGGAGAATCAGCCCCAGCATTTT
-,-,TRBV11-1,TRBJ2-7,CASSLGSQGDTEEQYF,TGTGCCAGCAGCCTAGGGAGCCAGGGCGACACGGAGGAGCAGTACTTC
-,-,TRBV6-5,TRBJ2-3,CASSYRQGVTDTQYF,TGTGCCAGCAGTTACCGCCAAGGAGTCACAGATACGCAGTATTTT
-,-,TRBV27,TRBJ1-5,CASSPRDYQPQHF,TGTGCCAGCAGTCCCCGGGACTATCAGCCCCAGCATTTT
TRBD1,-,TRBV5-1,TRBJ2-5,CASSAGQGAIKETQYF,TGCGCCAGCAGCGCCGGACAGGGCGCAATAAAAGAGACCCAGTACTTC
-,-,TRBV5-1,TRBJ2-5,CASSLKGSGWQETQYF,TGCGCCAGCAGCTTGAAAGGGTCGGGGTGGCAAGAGACCCAGTACTTC
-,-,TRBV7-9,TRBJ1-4,CASSLVREKLFF,TGTGCCAGCAGCTTAGTACGTGAAAAACTGTTTTTT
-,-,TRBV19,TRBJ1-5,CASSRTEGMTQHF,TGTGCCAGTAGTAGAACAGAGGGTATGACCCAGCATTTT